This T cell receptor beta chain was identified in a study of T cell repertoires in cytomegalovirus infection. At the level of the study: Both CMV infection and a matching HLA type were indicated by public TCR beta signatures.

The study, taken as a whole, reports: Dominating the ex vivo response were HLA-C-restricted CMV-specific TCR beta clonotypes. Cumulative public TCR beta family frequency identified CMV carriers with the relevant HLA.

V gave up 5 bases and J gave up 7 bases, with 15 bases separating them. This CDR3 is built from 14 residues. Germline values: CDR1 LNHNV, CDR2 YYDKDF (reference sequence). TCRdb processed the reads anew with MiXCR; each CDR3 protein has one entry. The table records more than 500,000 distinct CDR3 sequences, about 15% of them present only once. This clonotype was found many times. Antigen specificity is unknown. This sequence joins TRBV15 and TRBJ2-1; no clear D. The receptor was derived from a human donor in good health (CMV status not recorded). Some clones in this sample may be carry-over from other donors' samples. Input material: CD8+ T cells from PBMCs. The CDR3 coding sequence is TGTGCCACCAGCCCTAGGGCACAGACGAATGAGCAGTTCTTC. This gives the protein CATSPRAQTNEQFF.